What follows are 11 T cell receptor beta chains derived from one specimen sequenced in a study of blood T cell repertoires in COVID-19. Generated by immunoSEQ multiplex PCR, the TCRdb table keeps only in-frame clones and is missing some. The sample lists fewer than 120,000 clones, 65% to 80% occurring once. The sample comprised peripheral blood. These receptors all stem from a woman aged 55-69 years with acute or convalescent COVID-19.

The V and J genes are TRBV30 and TRBJ2-7; perhaps TRBD2 as D (5 bases). In germline, CDR1 is GTSNPN, CDR2 SVGIG (reference sequence). V was trimmed by 1 base and J by 4 bases, leaving 5 bases between them. The CDR3 length is 11 residues. CDR3 region: CAWSGEYEQYF. CDR3 bases: TGTGCCTGGAGTGGGGAGTACGAGCAGTACTTC.

This clone showed up just a few times. The sample has other DNA sequences that encode this CDR3 too. The chain recombines TRBV6-2 or TRBV6-3 with TRBJ2-7; 8 bases are shared with TRBD2. Trimming cost V 4 bases and J 0 bases; bases outside gene matches: 5. CDR3 length equals 15 residues. Germline V CDR1 and CDR2: MNHEY, SVGEGT. The CDR3 DNA follows: TGTGCCAGCAGTTCCACGAGCGGGGGCTCCTACGAGCAGTACTTC. Translated: CASSSTSGGSYEQYF.

The gene calls are TRBV27 and TRBJ1-1; 11 bases are shared with TRBD1. Trimming took 1 base from V and 4 from J; bases not matched to a gene: 2. CDR3 length: 15 amino acids. CDR1 is MNHEY and CDR2 is SMNVEV in the germline V gene (reference sequence). CDR3 protein: CASSLYGTGGTEAFF. In DNA, the CDR3 is TGTGCCAGCAGTTTATATGGGACAGGGGGCACTGAAGCTTTCTTT.

This clone appeared once. This sequence joins TRBV10-1 and TRBJ2-2; D unclear. The germline gives CDR1 WNHNN, CDR2 SYGVQD (reference sequence). The length of the CDR3 is 14 residues. Trimming shortened V by 2 bases and J by 3 bases, and 7 bases separated the two germline ends. CDR3 nucleotide sequence: TGCGCCAGCAGTGAGGGCAGTTACACCGGGGAGCTGTTTTTT. Residues: CASSEGSYTGELFF.

Points on this clone: Germline and junction disagree at one end, which may indicate a read error. The chain recombines TRBV6-1 with TRBJ1-1; TRBD1 agrees at 7 bases. The CDR3 extends over 16 amino acids. CDR1 MNHNS and CDR2 SASEGT come from the germline V gene. CDR3 DNA sequence: TGTGCCAGCAGTCAAGCGAGCGTAAGGGGGCGCACTGAAGCTTTCTTT. Protein: CASSQASVRGRTEAFF.

V and J are TRBV6-6 and TRBJ2-2, with D maybe TRBD1 (5 bases). Per germline, CDR1 MNHNY and CDR2 SVGAGI (reference sequence). This CDR3 region has 16 residues. V lost 2 bases and J lost 2, with 12 bases in between. The CDR3 loop is CASSYGQGTNTGELFF. CDR3 DNA: TGTGCCAGCAGTTACGGGCAGGGAACCAACACCGGGGAGCTGTTTTTT.

The rearrangement links TRBV5-1 to TRBJ1-1; D might be TRBD1 (5 bases). Trimming took 3 bases from V and 1 from J, leaving 13 bases between them. Germline V CDR1 and CDR2: SGHRS, YFSETQ. The CDR3 spans 15 residues. The CDR3 spells CASSSPRGRNTEAFF. In nucleotides, the CDR3 is TGCGCCAGCAGCTCGCCCCGGGGGAGGAACACTGAAGCTTTCTTT.

This chain uses TRBV10-3 with TRBJ1-1; no firm D call. The CDR3 has 13 amino acids. Germline lookup yields CDR1 ENHRY and CDR2 SYGVKD. The V gene lost 6 bases and the J gene lost 5 bases, with 13 bases spanning the gap. CDR3 coding DNA: TGTGCCATCAGGATATACCCGGAGACTGAAGCTTTCTTT. Residues: CAIRIYPETEAFF.

This chain connects TRBV27 to TRBJ1-6, with D unclear. This CDR3 has 12 residues. Germline V gene lookup returns CDR1 MNHEY and CDR2 SMNVEV (reference sequence). The V end was cut by 6 bases, the J end by 7 bases, with 7 bases between. The CDR3 reads CASRPGNSPLHF. Written as DNA, the CDR3 is TGTGCCAGCAGGCCGGGAAATTCACCCCTCCACTTT.

V and J are TRBV2 and TRBJ2-3; possibly TRBD2 for D (6 bases). With 3 bases removed from V and 6 bases from J, the gap between germline ends came to 16 bases. The germline CDR1 and CDR2 sequences are SNHLY and FYNNEI. This CDR3 comprises 15 residues. The CDR3 sequence: CASSEFGASADTQYF. Written as DNA, the CDR3 is TGTGCCAGCAGTGAGTTCGGGGCTAGCGCCGATACGCAGTATTTT.

The genes are TRBV18 and TRBJ1-1, with D tentatively TRBD1 (6 bases). Germline CDR1 and CDR2: KGHSH and LQKENI. This CDR3 comprises 15 residues. V was cut by 0 bases and J by 2 bases, with 10 bases left in between. For the CDR3, the DNA is TGTGCCAGCTCACCACCCAGGGGCGTAAACACTGAAGCTTTCTTT. This codes for CASSPPRGVNTEAFF.